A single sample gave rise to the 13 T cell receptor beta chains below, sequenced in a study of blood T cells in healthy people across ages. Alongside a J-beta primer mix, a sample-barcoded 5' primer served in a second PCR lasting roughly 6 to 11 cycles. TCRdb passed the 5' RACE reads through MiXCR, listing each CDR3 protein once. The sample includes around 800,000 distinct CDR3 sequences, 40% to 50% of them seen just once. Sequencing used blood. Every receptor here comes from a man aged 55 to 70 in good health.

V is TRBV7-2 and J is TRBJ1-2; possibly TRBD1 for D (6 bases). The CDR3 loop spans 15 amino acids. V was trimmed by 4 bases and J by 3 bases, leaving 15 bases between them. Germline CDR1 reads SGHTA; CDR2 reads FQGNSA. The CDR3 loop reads CASSSLSGGDYGYTF. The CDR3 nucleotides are TGTGCCAGCAGCTCCCTTTCGGGGGGCGACTATGGCTACACCTTC.

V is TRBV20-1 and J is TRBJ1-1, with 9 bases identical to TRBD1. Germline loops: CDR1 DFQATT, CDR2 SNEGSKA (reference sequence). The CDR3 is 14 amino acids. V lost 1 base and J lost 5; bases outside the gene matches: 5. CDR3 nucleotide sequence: TGCAGTGCTAGAGTCGGGACAGGGATGACTGAAGCTTTCTTT. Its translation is CSARVGTGMTEAFF.

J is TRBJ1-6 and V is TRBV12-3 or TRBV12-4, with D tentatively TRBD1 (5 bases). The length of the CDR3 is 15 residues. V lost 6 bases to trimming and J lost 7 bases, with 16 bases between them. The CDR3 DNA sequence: TGTGCCAGCAGCTTCGGGGTGACAGACAATTCACCCCTCCACTTT. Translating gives CASSFGVTDNSPLHF.

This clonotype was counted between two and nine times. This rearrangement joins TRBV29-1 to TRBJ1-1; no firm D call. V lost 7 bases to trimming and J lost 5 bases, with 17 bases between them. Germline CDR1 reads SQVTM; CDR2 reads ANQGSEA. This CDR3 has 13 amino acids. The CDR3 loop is CSGTGNPGTEAFF. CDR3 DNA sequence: TGCAGCGGAACGGGGAACCCCGGGACTGAAGCTTTCTTT.

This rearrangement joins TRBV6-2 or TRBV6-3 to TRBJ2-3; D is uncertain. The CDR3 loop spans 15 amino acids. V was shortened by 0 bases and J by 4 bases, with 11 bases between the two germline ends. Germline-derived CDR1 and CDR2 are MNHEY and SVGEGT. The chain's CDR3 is CASSYSGLLSDTQYF. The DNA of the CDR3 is TGTGCCAGCAGTTACTCGGGTCTCCTATCAGATACGCAGTATTTT.

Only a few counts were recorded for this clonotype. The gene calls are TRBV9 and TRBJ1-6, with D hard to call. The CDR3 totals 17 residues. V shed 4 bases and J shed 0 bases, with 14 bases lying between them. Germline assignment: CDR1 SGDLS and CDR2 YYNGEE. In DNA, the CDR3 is TGTGCCAGCAGCCCGACACTTTCTCCCTCCTATAATTCACCCCTCCACTTT. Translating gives CASSPTLSPSYNSPLHF.

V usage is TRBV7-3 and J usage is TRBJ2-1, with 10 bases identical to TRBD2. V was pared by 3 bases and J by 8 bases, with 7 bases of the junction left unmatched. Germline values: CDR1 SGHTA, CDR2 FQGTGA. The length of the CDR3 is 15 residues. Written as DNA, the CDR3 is TGTGCCAGCAGCTTCGCTAGCGGGGGATGGGATGAGCAGTTCTTC. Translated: CASSFASGGWDEQFF.

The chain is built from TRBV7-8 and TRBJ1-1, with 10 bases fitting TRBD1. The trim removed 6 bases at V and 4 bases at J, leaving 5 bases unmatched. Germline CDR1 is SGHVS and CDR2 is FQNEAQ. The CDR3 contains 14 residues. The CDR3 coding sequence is TGTGCCAGCAGTGACAGGGGGCGAGGCACTGAAGCTTTCTTT. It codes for CASSDRGRGTEAFF.

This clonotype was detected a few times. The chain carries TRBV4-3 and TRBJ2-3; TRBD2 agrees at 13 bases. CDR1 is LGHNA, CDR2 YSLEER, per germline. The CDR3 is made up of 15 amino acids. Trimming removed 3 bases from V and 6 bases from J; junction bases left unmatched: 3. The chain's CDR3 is CASSHTSGGGDTQYF. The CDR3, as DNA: TGCGCCAGCAGCCACACTAGCGGGGGGGGTGATACGCAGTATTTT.

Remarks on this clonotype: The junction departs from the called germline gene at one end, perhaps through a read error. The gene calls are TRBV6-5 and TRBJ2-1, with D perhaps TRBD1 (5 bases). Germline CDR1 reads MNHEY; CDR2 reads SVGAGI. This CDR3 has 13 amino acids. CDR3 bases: TGTGCCATCAGTTACCAGGAAGGACATTGGCAGTTCTTC. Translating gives CAISYQEGHWQFF.

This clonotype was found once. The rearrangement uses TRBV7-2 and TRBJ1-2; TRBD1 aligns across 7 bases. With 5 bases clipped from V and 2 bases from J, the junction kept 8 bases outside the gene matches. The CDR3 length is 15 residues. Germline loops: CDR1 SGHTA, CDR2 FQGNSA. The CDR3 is CASSLESQGNYGYTF. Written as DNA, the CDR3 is TGTGCCAGCAGCCTCGAATCACAGGGGAACTATGGCTACACCTTC.

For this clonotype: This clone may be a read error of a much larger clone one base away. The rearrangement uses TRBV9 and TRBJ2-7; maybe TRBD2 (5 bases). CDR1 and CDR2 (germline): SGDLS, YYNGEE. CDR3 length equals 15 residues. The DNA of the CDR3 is TGTGCCTGCAGCGTCGAGGGAGATGCCTCCTACGAGCAGTACTTC. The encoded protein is CACSVEGDASYEQYF.

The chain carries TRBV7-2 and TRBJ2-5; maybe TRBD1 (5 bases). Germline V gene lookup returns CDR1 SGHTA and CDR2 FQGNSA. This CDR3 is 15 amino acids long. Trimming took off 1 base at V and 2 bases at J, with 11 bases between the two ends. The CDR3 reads CASSLDGAAQETQYF. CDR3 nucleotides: TGTGCCAGCAGCTTAGATGGGGCAGCTCAAGAGACCCAGTACTTC.